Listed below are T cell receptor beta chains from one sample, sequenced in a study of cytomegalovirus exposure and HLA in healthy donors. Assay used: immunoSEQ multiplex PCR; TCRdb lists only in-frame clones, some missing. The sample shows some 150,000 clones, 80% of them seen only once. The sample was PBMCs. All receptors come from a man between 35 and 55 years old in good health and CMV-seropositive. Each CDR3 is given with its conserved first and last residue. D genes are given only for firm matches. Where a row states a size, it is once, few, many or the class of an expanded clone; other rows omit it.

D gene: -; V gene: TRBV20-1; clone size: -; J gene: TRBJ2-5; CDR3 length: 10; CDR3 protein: CSAGEETQYF; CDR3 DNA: TGCAGTGCGGGAGAAGAGACCCAGTACTTC
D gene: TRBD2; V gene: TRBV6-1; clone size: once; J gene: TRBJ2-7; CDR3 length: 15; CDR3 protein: CASSATSGRPREQYF; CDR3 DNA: TGTGCCAGCAGCGCGACTAGCGGGAGGCCCCGCGAGCAGTACTTC
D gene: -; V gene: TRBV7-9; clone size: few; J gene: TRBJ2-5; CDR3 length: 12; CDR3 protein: CASSLWPETQYF; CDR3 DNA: TGTGCCAGCAGCTTATGGCCAGAGACCCAGTACTTC
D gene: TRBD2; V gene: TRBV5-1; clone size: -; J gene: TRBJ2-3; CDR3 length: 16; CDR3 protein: CASSLRAGGPADTQYF; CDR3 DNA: TGCGCCAGCAGCTTAAGAGCGGGAGGGCCAGCAGATACGCAGTATTTT
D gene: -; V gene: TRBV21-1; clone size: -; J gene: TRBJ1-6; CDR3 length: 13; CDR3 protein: CARTGGQDSPLHF; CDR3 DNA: TGTGCCAGGACAGGGGGGCAGGATTCACCCCTCCACTTT
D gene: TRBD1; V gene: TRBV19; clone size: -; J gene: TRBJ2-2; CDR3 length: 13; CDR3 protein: CASRDRDTGELFF; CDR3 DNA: TGTGCCAGTAGGGACAGGGACACCGGGGAGCTGTTTTTT
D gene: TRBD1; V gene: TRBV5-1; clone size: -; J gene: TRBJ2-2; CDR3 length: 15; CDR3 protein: CASSVTTGDTGELFF; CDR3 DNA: TGCGCCAGCAGCGTTACGACAGGGGACACCGGGGAGCTGTTTTTT
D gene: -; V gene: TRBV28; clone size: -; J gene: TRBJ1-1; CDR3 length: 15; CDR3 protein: CASITPHKHSQEAFF; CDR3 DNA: TGTGCCAGCATCACCCCACACAAACACAGCCAAGAAGCTTTCTTT
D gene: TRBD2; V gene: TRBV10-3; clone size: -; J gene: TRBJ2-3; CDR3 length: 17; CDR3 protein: CAISEPTSGGGTDTQYF; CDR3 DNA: TGTGCCATCAGTGAGCCCACCAGCGGGGGGGGTACAGATACGCAGTATTTT
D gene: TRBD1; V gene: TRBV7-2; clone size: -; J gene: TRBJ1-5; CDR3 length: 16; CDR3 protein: CASSVSGTGLEQPQHF; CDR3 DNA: TGTGCCAGCAGCGTATCCGGGACAGGGTTGGAGCAGCCCCAGCATTTT
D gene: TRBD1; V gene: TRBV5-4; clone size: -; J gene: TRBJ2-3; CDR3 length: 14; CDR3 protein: CASSSTGGLDTQYF; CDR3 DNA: TGTGCCAGCAGCTCGACAGGGGGCTTAGATACGCAGTATTTT
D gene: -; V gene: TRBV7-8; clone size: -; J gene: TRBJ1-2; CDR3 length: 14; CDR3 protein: CASSGGGRDYGYTF; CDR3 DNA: TGTGCCAGCTCGGGGGGTGGCAGGGACTATGGCTACACCTTC
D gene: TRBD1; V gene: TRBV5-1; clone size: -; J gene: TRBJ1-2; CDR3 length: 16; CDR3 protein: CASSSQMTGPNYGYTF; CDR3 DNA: TGCGCCAGCAGCTCGCAGATGACAGGGCCAAACTATGGCTACACCTTC
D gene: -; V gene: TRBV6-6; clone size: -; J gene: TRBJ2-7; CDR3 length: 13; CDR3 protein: CASSFPNSYEQYF; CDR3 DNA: TGTGCCAGCAGTTTCCCCAACTCCTACGAGCAGTACTTC
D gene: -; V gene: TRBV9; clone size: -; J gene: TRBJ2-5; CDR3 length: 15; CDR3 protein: CASSVGLGGEETQYF; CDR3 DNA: TGTGCCAGCAGCGTAGGGCTCGGAGGGGAAGAGACCCAGTACTTC
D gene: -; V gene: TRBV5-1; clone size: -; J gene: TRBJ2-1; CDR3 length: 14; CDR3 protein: CASSSTQGKNEQFF; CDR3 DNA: TGCGCCAGCAGCTCTACTCAGGGAAAGAATGAGCAGTTCTTC
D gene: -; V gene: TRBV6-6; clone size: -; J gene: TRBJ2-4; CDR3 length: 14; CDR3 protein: CASRVVDGKNIQYF; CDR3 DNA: TGTGCCAGCAGAGTTGTAGATGGCAAAAACATTCAGTACTTC
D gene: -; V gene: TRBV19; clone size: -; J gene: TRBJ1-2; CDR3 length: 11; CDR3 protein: CASNPRGPVTF; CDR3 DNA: TGTGCCAGTAATCCCAGGGGCCCCGTAACCTTC
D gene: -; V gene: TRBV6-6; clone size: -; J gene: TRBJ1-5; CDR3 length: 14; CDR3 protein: CASTGGAGNQPQHF; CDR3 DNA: TGTGCCAGCACGGGGGGCGCGGGCAATCAGCCCCAGCATTTT
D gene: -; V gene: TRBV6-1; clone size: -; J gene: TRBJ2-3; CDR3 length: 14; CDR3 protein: CASSGVQTTDTQYF; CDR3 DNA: TGTGCCAGCAGTGGTGTACAAACAACAGATACGCAGTATTTT
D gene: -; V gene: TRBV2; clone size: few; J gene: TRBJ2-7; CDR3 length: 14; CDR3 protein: CASREGPNLGEQYF; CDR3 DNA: TGTGCCAGCAGGGAGGGTCCTAATCTGGGCGAGCAGTACTTC
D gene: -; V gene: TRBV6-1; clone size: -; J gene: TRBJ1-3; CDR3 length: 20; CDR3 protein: CASSAGVGIRTVSSGNTIYF; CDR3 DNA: TGTGCCAGCAGTGCCGGGGTGGGGATCAGGACCGTCAGCTCTGGAAACACCATATATTTT
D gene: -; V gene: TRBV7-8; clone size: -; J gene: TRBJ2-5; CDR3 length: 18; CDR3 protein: CASSLGPRASLRVTTQYF; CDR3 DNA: TGTGCCAGCAGCTTAGGGCCCCGGGCTAGCTTGCGCGTCACGACCCAGTACTTC
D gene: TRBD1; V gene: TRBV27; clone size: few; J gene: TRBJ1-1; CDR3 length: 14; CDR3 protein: CASSLIRGQTEAFF; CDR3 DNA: TGTGCCAGCAGTTTGATAAGGGGACAGACTGAAGCTTTCTTT
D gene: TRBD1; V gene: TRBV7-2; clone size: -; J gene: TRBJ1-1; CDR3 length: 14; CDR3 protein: CASSQDRGRTEAFF; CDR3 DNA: TGTGCCAGCAGCCAAGACAGGGGGCGCACTGAAGCTTTCTTT
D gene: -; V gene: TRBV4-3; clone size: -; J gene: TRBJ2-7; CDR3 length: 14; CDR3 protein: CASSQLVTSYEQYF; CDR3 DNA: TGCGCCAGCAGCCAACTGGTTACATCCTACGAGCAGTACTTC
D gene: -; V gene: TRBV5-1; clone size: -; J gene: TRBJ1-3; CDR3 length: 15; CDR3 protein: CASSLGAGPGNTIYF; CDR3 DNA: TGCGCCAGCAGCTTGGGAGCGGGACCTGGAAACACCATATATTTT
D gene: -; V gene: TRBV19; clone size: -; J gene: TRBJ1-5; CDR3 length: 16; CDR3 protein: CASSIRGGDSNQPQHF; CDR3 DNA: TGTGCCAGTAGTATTAGGGGGGGGGATAGCAATCAGCCCCAGCATTTT
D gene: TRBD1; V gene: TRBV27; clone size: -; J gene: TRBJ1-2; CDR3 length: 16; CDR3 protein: CASSYGRGNVDYGYTF; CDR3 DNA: TGTGCCAGCAGTTATGGCAGGGGGAATGTGGACTATGGCTACACCTTC
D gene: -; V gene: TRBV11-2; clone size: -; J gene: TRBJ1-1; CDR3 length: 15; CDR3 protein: CASSPKTTLNTEAFF; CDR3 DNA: TGTGCCAGCAGCCCGAAGACAACTCTGAACACTGAAGCTTTCTTT
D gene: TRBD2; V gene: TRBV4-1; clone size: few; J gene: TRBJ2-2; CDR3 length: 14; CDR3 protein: CASRLTSDTGELFF; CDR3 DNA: TGCGCCAGCAGACTGACTAGCGACACCGGGGAGCTGTTTTTT
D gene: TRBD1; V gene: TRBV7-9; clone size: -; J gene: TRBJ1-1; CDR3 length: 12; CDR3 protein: CAVGQVNTEAFF; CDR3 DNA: TGTGCGGTTGGACAGGTTAACACTGAAGCTTTCTTT
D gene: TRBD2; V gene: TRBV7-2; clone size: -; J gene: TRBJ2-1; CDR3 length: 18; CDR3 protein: CASSFAGTSAPPYNEQFF; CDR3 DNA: TGTGCCAGCAGCTTTGCCGGGACTAGCGCCCCCCCATACAATGAGCAGTTCTTC
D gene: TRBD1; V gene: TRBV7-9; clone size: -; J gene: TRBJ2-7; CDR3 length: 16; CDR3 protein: CASSLKGQPRAGEQYF; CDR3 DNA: TGTGCCAGCAGCTTAAAGGGACAGCCCAGGGCCGGCGAGCAGTACTTC
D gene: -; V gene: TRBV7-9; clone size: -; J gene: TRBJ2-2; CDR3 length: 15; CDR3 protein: CASSLAFGNTGELFF; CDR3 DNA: TGTGCCAGCAGCTTAGCGTTCGGGAACACCGGGGAGCTGTTTTTT
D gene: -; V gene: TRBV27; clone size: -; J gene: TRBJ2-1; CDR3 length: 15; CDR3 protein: CASSLSIGPGNEQFF; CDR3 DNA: TGTGCCAGCAGTTTATCGATTGGTCCGGGGAATGAGCAGTTCTTC
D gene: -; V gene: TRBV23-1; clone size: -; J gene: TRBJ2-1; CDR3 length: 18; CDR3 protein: CASSPPQTSNHLYNEQFF; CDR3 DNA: TGCGCCAGCAGTCCCCCGCAGACTAGTAACCATCTCTACAATGAGCAGTTCTTC
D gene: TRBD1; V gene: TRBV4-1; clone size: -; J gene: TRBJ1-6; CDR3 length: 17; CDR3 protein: CASSQSAGQGINSPLHF; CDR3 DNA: TGCGCCAGCAGCCAGAGTGCGGGACAGGGAATTAATTCACCCCTCCACTTT
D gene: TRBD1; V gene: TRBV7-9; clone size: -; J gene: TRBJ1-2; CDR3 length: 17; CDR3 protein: CASSQPKQTGGSYGYTF; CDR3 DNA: TGTGCCAGCAGCCAACCAAAACAAACAGGGGGCAGCTATGGCTACACCTTC
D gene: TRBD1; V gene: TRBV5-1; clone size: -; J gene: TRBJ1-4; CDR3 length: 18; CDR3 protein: CASSPQGANSLTNEKLFF; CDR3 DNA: TGCGCCAGCAGCCCCCAGGGGGCAAATAGTTTAACTAATGAAAAACTGTTTTTT
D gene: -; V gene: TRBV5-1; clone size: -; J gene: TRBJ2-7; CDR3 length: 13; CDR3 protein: CASSTGTDYEQYF; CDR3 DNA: TGCGCCAGCAGCACCGGGACTGATTACGAGCAGTACTTC
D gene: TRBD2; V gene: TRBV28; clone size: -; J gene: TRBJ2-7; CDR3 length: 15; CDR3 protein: CASSLSLAGVGEQYF; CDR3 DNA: TGTGCCAGCAGTTTATCACTAGCGGGAGTCGGTGAGCAGTACTTC
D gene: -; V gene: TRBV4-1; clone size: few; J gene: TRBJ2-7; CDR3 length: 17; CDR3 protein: CASSQATSLLIAYEQYF; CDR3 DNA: TGCGCCAGCAGCCAAGCAACTAGTCTGCTTATCGCCTACGAGCAGTACTTC
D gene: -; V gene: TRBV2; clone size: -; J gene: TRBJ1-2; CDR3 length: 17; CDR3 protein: CASSPHQFRRGSGGYTF; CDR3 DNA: TGTGCCAGCAGCCCCCATCAATTCCGACGGGGGTCTGGTGGCTACACCTTC
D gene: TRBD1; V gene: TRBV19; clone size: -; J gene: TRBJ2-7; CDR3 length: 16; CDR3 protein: CASSIGGRGSSYEQYF; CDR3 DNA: TGTGCCAGTAGTATAGGGGGCAGGGGGAGCTCCTACGAGCAGTACTTC